This T cell receptor beta chain is drawn from a study of T cells after yellow fever vaccination. Study-level results: Abundant clonotypes from the bulk population could have been carried over as contaminants into FACS-sorted repertoires.

TCRdb reanalysed the 5' RACE reads using MiXCR and keeps one entry per CDR3 protein. The data hold about 370,000 distinct CDR3 sequences, with roughly 12% observed a single time. This clonotype was counted between two and nine times. Its specificity is unknown. V lost 4 bases, J lost 0 bases, and 4 bases stayed unmatched. Looked up from germline, CDR1 is SGHRS and CDR2 is YFSETQ. This CDR3 contains 16 residues. This receptor was obtained from a man aged 18-30 years who received the YFV17D yellow fever vaccine. The sample consisted of PBMCs, taken on the day of the first yellow fever vaccination. The genes are TRBV5-1 and TRBJ1-6; 7 nucleotides match TRBD1. The CDR3 protein is CASSPTGSSYNSPLHF. The CDR3 DNA sequence: TGCGCCAGCAGCCCGACAGGGAGCTCCTATAATTCACCCCTCCACTTT.